These 14 T cell receptor beta chains were all obtained from the same sample, sequenced in a study of long-term antiretroviral therapy in people with HIV (dated by TCRdb to 2022 to 2024). The immunoSEQ hsTCRB v3.0 assay was used at survey level resolution to sequence the TRB variable region. In its TCRdb copy, this immuneACCESS table keeps in-frame sequences only and misses some clones. Where compared with another copy, unresolved V genes explain less than half of these, and the others have no known cause. Present in this sample are some 22,000 clones, around 85% of which were seen just once. Clones ranked in the top ten supply approximately 4% of the sample. This sample comprised unsorted PBMCs, obtained about 4 years after starting antiretroviral therapy. These receptor sequences come from a man between 18 and 29 years old with HIV.

This chain uses TRBV7-9 with TRBJ2-4, with 9 bases identical to TRBD1. The V segment lost 4 bases and the J segment 3 bases; nucleotides outside the gene matches: 4. Germline CDR1 and CDR2: SEHNR and FQNEAQ (reference sequence). This CDR3 has 15 amino acids. Written as DNA, the CDR3 is TGTGCCAGCAGCTCCACAGGGGGCGGCAAAAACATTCAGTACTTC. This encodes CASSSTGGGKNIQYF.

This clone has only a few counts. The gene calls are TRBV14 and TRBJ1-1, with D uncertain. V was cut by 1 base and J by 6 bases, with 15 bases left in between. This CDR3 is 15 amino acids long. CDR1 and CDR2 (germline): SGHDN, FVKESK. For the CDR3, the DNA is TGTGCCAGCAGCCAAGTTGCAGGATCGGGATCTGAAGCTTTCTTT. Translation: CASSQVAGSGSEAFF.

The V and J genes are TRBV6-1 and TRBJ2-7; 7 bases fit TRBD2. The germline gives CDR1 MNHNS, CDR2 SASEGT. The V gene end was trimmed by 7 bases and the J gene end by 2 bases; junction bases not matched to a gene: 11. The CDR3 has 15 residues. Here the CDR3 reads CASKRGTQKTYEQYF. CDR3 coding DNA: TGTGCCAGCAAGCGGGGAACACAAAAGACCTACGAGCAGTACTTC.

The chain joins TRBV9 to TRBJ1-2; D uncertain. The CDR3 length is 10 residues. V gave up 3 bases and J gave up 5 bases, with 2 bases separating them. CDR1 and CDR2 from the germline V gene are SGDLS and YYNGEE. In DNA, the CDR3 is TGTGCCAGCAGCGGGTATGGCTACACCTTC. Its protein is CASSGYGYTF.

This CDR3 is CASSETPGLAYTF. As DNA, the CDR3 is TGTGCCAGCAGTGAAACTCCGGGACTAGCCTACACCTTC. This chain joins TRBV6-1 and TRBJ1-2; possible D gene TRBD1, 5 bases. The V end lost 2 bases, the J end lost 10 bases, and 14 bases lay between the germline ends. The CDR3 covers 13 residues. In germline, CDR1 is MNHNS, CDR2 SASEGT.

The rearrangement joins TRBV11-2 to TRBJ2-7, with 7 positions matching TRBD1. The CDR3 spans 14 residues. Germline CDR1 and CDR2: SGHAT and FQNNGV. J gave up 6 bases and V 4 bases, and 9 bases lay outside the gene matches. The CDR3 region has the DNA TGTGCCAGCAGCTCCCCCTGGACAGGCCCCGAGCAGTACGTC. Translating gives CASSSPWTGPEQYV.

The rearrangement uses TRBV5-6 and TRBJ2-7; TRBD1 is a possible D gene (5 bases). V dropped 0 bases and J dropped 4 bases, with 14 bases sitting between them. The germline gives CDR1 SGHDT, CDR2 YYEEEE. The CDR3 runs 15 residues. This chain's CDR3 is CASSLEAGQFYEQYV. The DNA of the CDR3 is TGTGCCAGCAGCTTGGAGGCAGGGCAATTTTACGAGCAGTACGTC.

The chain recombines TRBV27 with TRBJ2-3; tentatively, D is TRBD2 (5 bases). From germline, CDR1 is MNHEY and CDR2 SMNVEV (reference sequence). There are 12 residues in the CDR3. The V and J ends lost 3 bases and 7 bases respectively, with 8 bases between them. The CDR3 loop reads CASSFIGNTQYF. The CDR3 DNA follows: TGTGCCAGCAGTTTTATCGGGAATACGCAGTATTTT.

A single count supports this clone. This sequence joins TRBV11-1 and TRBJ2-7; D may match TRBD1 or TRBD2 (5 bases each). Trimming removed 5 bases from V and 6 bases from J, with 17 bases in between. The CDR3 is made up of 14 amino acids. Germline CDR1 SGHAT, CDR2 FQDESV (reference sequence). CDR3 DNA sequence: TGTGCCAGCAGCCTATATTCCACAGGAGGCGAGCAGTACGTC. This encodes CASSLYSTGGEQYV.

The chain uses TRBV6-6 and TRBJ2-1; D perhaps matches TRBD1 (6 bases). The CDR3 runs to 12 residues. CDR1 and CDR2 (germline): MNHNY, SVGAGI (reference sequence). The germline V and J ends were trimmed by 6 bases and 8 bases, with 11 bases remaining between them. CDR3: CASRLNRDEQFF. CDR3 nucleotides: TGTGCCAGCAGACTCAACAGGGATGAGCAGTTCTTC.

This clone was counted a few times. The V gene is TRBV7-9, the J gene TRBJ2-5, with 7 positions matching TRBD1. CDR1 SEHNR and CDR2 FQNEAQ come from the germline V gene (reference sequence). Trimming took 4 bases from V and 4 from J; bases not matched to a gene: 3. The CDR3 contains 13 residues. CDR3 sequence reads: CASSSRGPETQYF. The CDR3, as DNA: TGTGCCAGCAGCTCAAGGGGGCCAGAGACCCAGTACTTC. The full variable domain, in which reference TRBV7-9 and TRBJ2-5 provide the parts outside the CDR3, is DTGVSQNPRHKITKRGQNVTFRCDPISEHNRLYWYRQTLGQGPEFLTYFQNEAQLEKSRLLSDRFSAERPKGSFSTLEIQRTEQGDSAMYLCASSSRGPETQYFGPGTRLLVL.

V usage is TRBV5-4 and J usage is TRBJ2-1, with D unclear. The CDR3 is 15 residues long. Germline V gene data show CDR1 as SGHNT and CDR2 as YYREEE (reference sequence). The ends were cut back, 0 bases at V and 6 bases at J, with 13 bases in the middle. CDR3 in amino acids: CASSLVSAGSNEQFF. The CDR3, as DNA: TGTGCCAGCAGCTTGGTGTCAGCTGGGTCCAATGAGCAGTTCTTC.

V is TRBV18 and J is TRBJ2-2; D may be TRBD1 or TRBD2 (6 bases each). Germline CDR1 and CDR2: KGHSH and LQKENI. The V and J ends lost 0 bases and 2 bases respectively, with 13 bases between them. The CDR3 loop spans 17 amino acids. The CDR3: CASSPPPYGGNTGELFF. In DNA, the CDR3 is TGTGCCAGCTCACCACCTCCCTACGGGGGCAACACCGGGGAGCTGTTTTTT.

The chain couples TRBV5-6 to TRBJ1-1; no firm D call. The CDR3 contains 11 residues. The V end lost 3 bases, the J end lost 5 bases, and 5 bases lay between the germline ends. Looked up from germline, CDR1 is SGHDT and CDR2 is YYEEEE. CDR3 region: CASSYLTEAFF. The CDR3 coding sequence is TGTGCCAGCAGCTATCTTACTGAAGCTTTCTTT.